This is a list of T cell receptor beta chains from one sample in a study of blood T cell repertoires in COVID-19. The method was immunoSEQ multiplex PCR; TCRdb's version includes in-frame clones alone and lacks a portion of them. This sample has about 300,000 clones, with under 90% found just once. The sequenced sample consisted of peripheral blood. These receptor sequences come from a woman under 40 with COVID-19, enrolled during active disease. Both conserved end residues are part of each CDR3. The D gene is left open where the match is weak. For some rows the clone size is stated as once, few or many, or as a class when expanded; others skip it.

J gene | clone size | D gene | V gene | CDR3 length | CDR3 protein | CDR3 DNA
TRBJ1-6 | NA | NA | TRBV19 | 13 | CASSGGIHSPLHF | TGTGCCAGTAGCGGGGGGATACATTCACCCCTCCACTTT
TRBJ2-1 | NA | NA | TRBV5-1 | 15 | CASSQPGDWDNEQFF | TGCGCCAGCAGCCAACCGGGGGACTGGGACAATGAGCAGTTCTTC
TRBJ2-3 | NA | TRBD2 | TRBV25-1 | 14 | CASSMTSGRDTQYF | TGTGCCAGCAGTATGACTAGCGGGAGAGATACGCAGTATTTT
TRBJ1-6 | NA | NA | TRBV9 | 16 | CASSVGTGTYNSPLHF | TGTGCCAGCAGCGTAGGAACAGGGACATATAATTCACCCCTCCACTTT
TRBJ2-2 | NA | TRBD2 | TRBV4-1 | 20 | CASSQVKDRRGLAATGELFF | TGCGCCAGCAGCCAAGTTAAGGACCGAAGGGGACTAGCGGCCACCGGGGAGCTGTTTTTT
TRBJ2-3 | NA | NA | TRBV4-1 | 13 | CASSRDNTDTQYF | TGCGCCAGCAGCCGGGACAACACAGATACGCAGTATTTT
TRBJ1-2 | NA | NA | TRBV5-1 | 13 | CASSRGTDYGYTF | TGCGCCAGCAGCCGCGGGACTGACTATGGCTACACCTTC
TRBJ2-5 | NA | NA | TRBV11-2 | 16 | CASSLGHLGGQETQYF | TGTGCCAGCAGCTTGGGGCATCTGGGGGGTCAAGAGACCCAGTACTTC
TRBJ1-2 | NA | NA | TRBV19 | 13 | CASLGQLPYGYTF | TGTGCCTCCCTCGGACAGCTACCCTATGGCTACACCTTC
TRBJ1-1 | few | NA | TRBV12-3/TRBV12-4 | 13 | CASRAGGNTEAFF | TGTGCCAGCAGAGCAGGTGGGAACACTGAAGCTTTCTTT
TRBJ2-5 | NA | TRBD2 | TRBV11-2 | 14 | CASSLRGGYETQYF | TGTGCCAGCAGCCTACGCGGGGGGTATGAGACCCAGTACTTC
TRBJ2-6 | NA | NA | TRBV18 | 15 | CASSQRASGANVLTF | TGTGCCAGCTCCCAGAGGGCTTCTGGGGCCAACGTCCTGACTTTC
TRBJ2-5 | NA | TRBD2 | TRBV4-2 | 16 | CASSQQSGGSQETQYF | TGTGCCAGCAGCCAGCAATCCGGGGGGAGCCAAGAGACCCAGTACTTC
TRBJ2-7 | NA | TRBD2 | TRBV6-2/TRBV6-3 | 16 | CASSYGEAGDFYEQYF | TGTGCCAGCAGTTACGGGGAAGCGGGGGACTTCTACGAGCAGTACTTC
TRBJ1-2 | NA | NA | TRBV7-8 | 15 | CASSLLEGGGYGYTF | TGTGCCAGCAGCTTGTTAGAGGGAGGTGGCTATGGCTACACCTTC
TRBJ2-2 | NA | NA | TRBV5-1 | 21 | CASSLPKLTNGHFQGTGELFF | TGCGCCAGCAGCTTGCCTAAGCTCACAAACGGACACTTCCAGGGCACCGGGGAGCTGTTTTTT
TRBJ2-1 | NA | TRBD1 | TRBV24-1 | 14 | CATGGQGLDNEQFF | TGTGCCACCGGGGGACAGGGCTTAGACAATGAGCAGTTCTTC
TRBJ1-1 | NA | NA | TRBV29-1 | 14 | CSAQRHSGEWEAFF | TGCAGCGCCCAACGCCACAGCGGAGAGTGGGAAGCTTTCTTT
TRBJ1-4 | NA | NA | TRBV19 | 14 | CASSIGTGNEKLFF | TGTGCCAGTAGTATAGGTACAGGGAATGAAAAACTGTTTTTT
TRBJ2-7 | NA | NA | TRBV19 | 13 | CASSAGRFYEQYF | TGTGCCAGTTCGGCAGGGAGGTTCTACGAGCAGTACTTC
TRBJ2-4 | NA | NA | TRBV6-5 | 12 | CASRGQEGIQYF | TGTGCCAGCAGGGGGCAGGAGGGTATTCAGTACTTC
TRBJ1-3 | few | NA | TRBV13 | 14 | CASSFYGDGNTIYF | TGTGCCAGCAGCTTTTACGGGGATGGAAACACCATATATTTT
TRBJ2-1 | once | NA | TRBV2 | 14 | CASSLGAALNEQFF | TGTGCCAGCAGTTTAGGGGCAGCCCTCAATGAGCAGTTCTTC
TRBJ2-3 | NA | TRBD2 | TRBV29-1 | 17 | CSVPGTSGYGGTDTQYF | TGCAGCGTTCCCGGGACTAGCGGGTATGGGGGGACAGATACGCAGTATTTT
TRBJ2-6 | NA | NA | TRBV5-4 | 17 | CASSPGGMRTGANVLTF | TGTGCCAGCAGCCCTGGGGGCATGAGAACTGGGGCCAACGTCCTGACTTTC
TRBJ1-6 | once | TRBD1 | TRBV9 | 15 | CASSAQGAGNSPLHF | TGTGCCAGCAGCGCACAGGGGGCAGGCAATTCACCCCTCCACTTT